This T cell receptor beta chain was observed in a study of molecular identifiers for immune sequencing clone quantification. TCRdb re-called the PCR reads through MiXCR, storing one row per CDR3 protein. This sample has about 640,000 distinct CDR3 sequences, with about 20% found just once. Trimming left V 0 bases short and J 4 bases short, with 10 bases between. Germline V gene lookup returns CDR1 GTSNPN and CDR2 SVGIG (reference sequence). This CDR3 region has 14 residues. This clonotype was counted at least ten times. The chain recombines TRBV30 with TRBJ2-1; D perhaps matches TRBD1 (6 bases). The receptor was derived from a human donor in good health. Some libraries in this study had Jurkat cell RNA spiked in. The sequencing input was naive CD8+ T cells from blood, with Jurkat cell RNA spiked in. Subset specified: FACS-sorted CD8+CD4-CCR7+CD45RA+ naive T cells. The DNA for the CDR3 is TGTGCCTGGAGTGTAGATCAGGGGTACAATGAGCAGTTCTTC. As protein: CAWSVDQGYNEQFF.